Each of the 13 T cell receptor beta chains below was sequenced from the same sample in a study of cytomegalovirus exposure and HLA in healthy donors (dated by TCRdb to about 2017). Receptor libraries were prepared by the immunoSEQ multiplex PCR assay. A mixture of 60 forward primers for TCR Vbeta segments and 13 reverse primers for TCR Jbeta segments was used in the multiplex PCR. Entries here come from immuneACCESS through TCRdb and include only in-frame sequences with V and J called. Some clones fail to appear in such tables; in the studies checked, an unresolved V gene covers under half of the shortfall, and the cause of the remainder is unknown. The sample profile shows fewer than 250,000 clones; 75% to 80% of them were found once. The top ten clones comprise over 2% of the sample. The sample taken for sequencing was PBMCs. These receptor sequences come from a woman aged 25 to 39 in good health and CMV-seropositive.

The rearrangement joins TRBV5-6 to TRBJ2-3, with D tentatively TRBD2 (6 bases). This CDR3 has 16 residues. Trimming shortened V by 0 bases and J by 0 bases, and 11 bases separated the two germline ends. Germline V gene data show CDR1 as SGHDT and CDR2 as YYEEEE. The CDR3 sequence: CASSLAGGNSTDTQYF. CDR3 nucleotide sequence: TGTGCCAGCAGCTTGGCGGGCGGGAACAGCACAGATACGCAGTATTTT.

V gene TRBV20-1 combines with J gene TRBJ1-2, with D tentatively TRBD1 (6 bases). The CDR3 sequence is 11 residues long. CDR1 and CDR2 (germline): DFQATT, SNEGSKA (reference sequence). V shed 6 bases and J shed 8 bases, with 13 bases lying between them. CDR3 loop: CSAKGVAGYTF. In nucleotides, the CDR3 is TGCAGTGCGAAGGGGGTTGCGGGCTACACCTTC.

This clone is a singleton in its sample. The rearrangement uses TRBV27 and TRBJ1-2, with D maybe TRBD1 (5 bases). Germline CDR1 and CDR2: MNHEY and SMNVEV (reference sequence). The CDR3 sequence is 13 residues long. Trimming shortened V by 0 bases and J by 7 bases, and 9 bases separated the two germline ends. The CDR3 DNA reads TGTGCCAGCAGTTTATCGGGACTGTCTGGCTACACCTTC. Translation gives CASSLSGLSGYTF.

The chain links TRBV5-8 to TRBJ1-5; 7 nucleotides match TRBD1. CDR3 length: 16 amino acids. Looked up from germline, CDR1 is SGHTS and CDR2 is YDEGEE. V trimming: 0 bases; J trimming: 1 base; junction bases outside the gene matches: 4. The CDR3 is CASSLAEGASNQPQHF. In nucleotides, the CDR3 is TGTGCCAGCAGCTTGGCCGAGGGGGCAAGCAATCAGCCCCAGCATTTT.

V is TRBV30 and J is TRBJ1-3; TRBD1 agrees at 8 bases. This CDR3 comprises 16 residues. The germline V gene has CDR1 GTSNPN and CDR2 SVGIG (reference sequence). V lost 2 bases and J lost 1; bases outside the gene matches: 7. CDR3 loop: CAWSRTQGASGNTIYF. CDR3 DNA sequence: TGTGCCTGGAGTCGAACCCAGGGGGCTTCTGGAAACACCATATATTTT.

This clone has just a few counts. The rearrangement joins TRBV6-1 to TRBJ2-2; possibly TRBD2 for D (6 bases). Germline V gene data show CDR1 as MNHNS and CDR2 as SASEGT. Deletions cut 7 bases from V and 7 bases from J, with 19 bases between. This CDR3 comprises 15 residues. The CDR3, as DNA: TGTGCCAGCATACATTCTGGGGGGTCGGTCGGGGAGCTGTTTTTT. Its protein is CASIHSGGSVGELFF.

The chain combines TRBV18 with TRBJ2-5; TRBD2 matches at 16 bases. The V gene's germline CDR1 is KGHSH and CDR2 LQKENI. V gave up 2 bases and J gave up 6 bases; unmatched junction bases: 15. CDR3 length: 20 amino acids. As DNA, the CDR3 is TGTGCCAGCTCACCAGTAGCAGTGGGACTAGCGGGAGGGCCGACGAAGACCCAGTACTTC. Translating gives CASSPVAVGLAGGPTKTQYF. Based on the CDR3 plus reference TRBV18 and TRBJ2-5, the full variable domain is NAGVMQNPRHLVRRRGQEARLRCSPMKGHSHVYWYRQLPEEGLKFMVYLQKENIIDESGMPKERFSAEFPKEGPSILRIQQVVRGDSAAYFCASSPVAVGLAGGPTKTQYFGPGTRLLVL.

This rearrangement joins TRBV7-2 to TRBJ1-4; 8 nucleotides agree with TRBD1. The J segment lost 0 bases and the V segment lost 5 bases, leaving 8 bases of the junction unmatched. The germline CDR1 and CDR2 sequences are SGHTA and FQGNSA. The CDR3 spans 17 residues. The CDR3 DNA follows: TGTGCCAGCAGCCCCAGGCAGGGGGCTGCAACTAATGAAAAACTGTTTTTT. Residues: CASSPRQGAATNEKLFF.

Written as DNA, the CDR3 is TGCGCCAGCAGCTTGAGAGGGATAAGCACAGATACGCAGTATTTT. Encoded protein: CASSLRGISTDTQYF. V is TRBV5-1 and J is TRBJ2-3; D is perhaps TRBD2 (5 bases). Between the trimmed V and J ends, which lost 1 base and 0 bases, there was a span of 9 bases. Germline assignment: CDR1 SGHRS and CDR2 YFSETQ. The CDR3 has 15 amino acids.

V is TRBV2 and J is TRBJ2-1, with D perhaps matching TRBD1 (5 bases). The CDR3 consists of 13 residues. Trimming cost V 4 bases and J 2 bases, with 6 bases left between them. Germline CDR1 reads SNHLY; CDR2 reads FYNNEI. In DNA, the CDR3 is TGTGCCAGCAGTGGGGGCCCCTACAATGAGCAGTTCTTC. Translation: CASSGGPYNEQFF.

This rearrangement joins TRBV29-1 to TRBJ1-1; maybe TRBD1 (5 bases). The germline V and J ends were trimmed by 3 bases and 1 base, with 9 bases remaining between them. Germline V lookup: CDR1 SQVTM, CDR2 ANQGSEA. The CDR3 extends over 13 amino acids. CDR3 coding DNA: TGCAGCGTTGATTGGGGCAAGAACACTGAAGCTTTCTTT. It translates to CSVDWGKNTEAFF.

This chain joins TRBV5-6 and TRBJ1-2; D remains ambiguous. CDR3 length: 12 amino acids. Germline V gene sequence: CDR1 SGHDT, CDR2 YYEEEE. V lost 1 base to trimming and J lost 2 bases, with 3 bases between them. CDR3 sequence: CASSLLNYGYTF. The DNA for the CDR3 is TGTGCCAGCAGCTTGTTAAACTATGGCTACACCTTC.

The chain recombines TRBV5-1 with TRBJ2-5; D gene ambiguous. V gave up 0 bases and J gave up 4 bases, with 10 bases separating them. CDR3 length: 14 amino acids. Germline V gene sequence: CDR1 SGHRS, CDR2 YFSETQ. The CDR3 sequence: CASSLESGGETQYF. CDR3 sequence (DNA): TGCGCCAGCAGCTTGGAGTCAGGTGGAGAGACCCAGTACTTC.